This TCR beta chain was profiled in a study of T cell responses to AZD1222 COVID-19 vaccine. Study-level points and caveats: The donor group comprised mostly white British people and more females; the analysis possibly underestimated clonal diversity. Seropositive AZD1222 recipients at baseline numbered only five or six.

Assay: immunoSEQ multiplex PCR; the TCRdb copy retains only in-frame clones and omits some. The table includes some 120,000 clones, roughly 92% detected once. The V gene's germline CDR1 is DFQATT and CDR2 SNEGSKA (reference sequence). V was shortened by 6 bases and J by 16 bases, with 16 bases between the two germline ends. This CDR3 is 11 amino acids long. Of note for this clone: Antigen unknown.

The chain combines TRBV20-1 with TRBJ1-6; D not resolved. The origin of this receptor is an adult in good health. The material was peripheral blood, obtained on day 0 of AZD1222 vaccination. CDR3 nucleotide sequence: TGCAGTGCCGAGAGGGATCTCCCTCTCCACTTT. Its protein product is CSAERDLPLHF.